The 22 T cell receptor beta chains reported below all come from one sample, sequenced in a study of cytomegalovirus exposure and HLA in healthy donors. PCR was performed using 60 Vbeta and 13 Jbeta primers. Clones were sequenced by immunoSEQ multiplex PCR, and TCRdb holds only the in-frame ones, with some missing. The sample spans about 140,000 clones; the ten largest clones claim more than 0.8%. The sample consisted of PBMCs. All receptors come from a male donor in good health and CMV-seronegative.

The V and J genes are TRBV19 and TRBJ1-3; D gene uncertain. V was cut by 7 bases and J by 2 bases, with 12 bases left in between. Germline V gene sequence: CDR1 LNHDA, CDR2 SQIVND (reference sequence). This CDR3 is built from 14 residues. The CDR3 here is CASTPLLTGNTIYF. The CDR3 bases are TGTGCCAGTACCCCCCTATTAACTGGAAACACCATATATTTT.

The J gene is TRBJ2-3, the V gene TRBV7-6, with D maybe TRBD2 (5 bases). The CDR3 has 17 residues. Germline V lookup: CDR1 SGHVS, CDR2 FNYEAQ. Trimming left V 0 bases short and J 2 bases short, with 15 bases between. The DNA of the CDR3 is TGTGCCAGCAGCTTAGCGGGTCTACAAGCGGTCACAGATACGCAGTATTTT. Its protein product is CASSLAGLQAVTDTQYF.

The chain combines TRBV19 with TRBJ1-1; 8 bases fit TRBD1. CDR3 size: 13 residues. The trim removed 3 bases at V and 4 bases at J, leaving 1 base unmatched. Germline V gives CDR1 LNHDA, CDR2 SQIVND (reference sequence). The CDR3 region is CASSITGGTEAFF. For the CDR3, the DNA is TGTGCCAGTAGTATCACAGGGGGCACTGAAGCTTTCTTT.

CDR3 sequence reads: CSVELGTEDADTQYF. Here the CDR3 DNA reads TGCAGCGTCGAATTGGGGACAGAGGACGCAGATACGCAGTATTTT. This chain links TRBV29-1 with TRBJ2-3, with TRBD1 matching 7 bases. The CDR3 spans 15 residues. V shed 6 bases, J shed 4 bases, and the junction held 13 bases outside the gene matches. Germline lookup yields CDR1 SQVTM and CDR2 ANQGSEA.

The J gene is TRBJ2-7, the V gene TRBV19; 7 bases match TRBD1. The CDR3 is made up of 13 amino acids. J lost 5 bases, V lost 7 bases, and 8 bases had no gene match. Per the germline V gene, CDR1 is LNHDA and CDR2 is SQIVND (reference sequence). The CDR3 DNA sequence: TGTGCCAGTAAGCGACAGGGTCAAGACGAGCAGTACTTC. Residues: CASKRQGQDEQYF.

The chain employs TRBV6-5 and TRBJ2-7; perhaps TRBD2 as D (6 bases). Germline V CDR1 and CDR2: MNHEY, SVGAGI. V shed 5 bases and J shed 0 bases, with 8 bases lying between them. The CDR3 is 13 amino acids. CDR3 sequence: CASSVLASYEQYF. DNA for the CDR3: TGTGCCAGCAGTGTACTAGCCTCCTACGAGCAGTACTTC.

V and J are TRBV10-2 and TRBJ1-1; TRBD1 aligns across 8 bases. Trimming cost V 11 bases and J 6 bases; bases outside gene matches: 5. In germline, CDR1 is WSHSY, CDR2 SAAADI. This CDR3 is built from 11 residues. The CDR3 DNA follows: TGCGCCGTCCTACAGGGGGCTGAAGCTTTCTTT. Protein product: CAVLQGAEAFF.

The chain uses TRBV4-3 and TRBJ2-1; D perhaps matches TRBD2 (7 bases). This CDR3 is 20 amino acids long. The V end lost 0 bases, the J end lost 0 bases, and 21 bases lay between the germline ends. CDR1 and CDR2 (germline): LGHNA, YSLEER. In nucleotides, the CDR3 is TGCGCCAGCAGCCAAGATGGGATTAGGGGGGGGCCCGCCTCCTACAATGAGCAGTTCTTC. This gives the protein CASSQDGIRGGPASYNEQFF.

The chain has TRBV29-1 and TRBJ1-3; 10 bases are shared with TRBD1. CDR3 length equals 12 residues. CDR1 SQVTM and CDR2 ANQGSEA come from the germline V gene. The trim removed 4 bases at V and 10 bases at J, leaving 4 bases unmatched. CDR3 DNA: TGCAGCGTTGCCGGGACAGGGGAGACCATATATTTT. Protein sequence: CSVAGTGETIYF.

V usage is TRBV18 and J usage is TRBJ1-1, with 7 positions matching TRBD1. The germline CDR1 and CDR2 sequences are KGHSH and LQKENI. CDR3 length equals 14 residues. V lost 3 bases to trimming and J lost 6 bases; unmatched junction nucleotides: 7. CDR3 nucleotides: TGTGCCAGCTCACCTTTAGGACAGGTGGCTGAAGCTTTCTTT. Its translation: CASSPLGQVAEAFF.

The rearrangement uses TRBV7-6 and TRBJ2-1; maybe TRBD1 (5 bases). The CDR3 loop spans 13 amino acids. The ends were cut back, 4 bases at V and 5 bases at J, with 9 bases in the middle. Germline assignment: CDR1 SGHVS and CDR2 FNYEAQ. The CDR3 region is CASSWTQNNEQFF. The CDR3, as DNA: TGTGCCAGCAGCTGGACACAGAACAATGAGCAGTTCTTC.

This chain connects TRBV29-1 to TRBJ1-1; D uncertain. The CDR3 consists of 12 residues. The V gene's germline CDR1 is SQVTM and CDR2 ANQGSEA. The germline V and J ends were trimmed by 8 bases and 0 bases, with 10 bases remaining between them. The CDR3 spells CSPHRMNTEAFF. In DNA form, the CDR3 reads TGCAGCCCCCACAGAATGAACACTGAAGCTTTCTTT.

The gene calls are TRBV29-1 and TRBJ1-2; 7 positions agree with TRBD1. The CDR3 is made up of 11 amino acids. Germline V gene sequence: CDR1 SQVTM, CDR2 ANQGSEA. V was pared by 5 bases and J by 6 bases, with 3 bases of the junction left unmatched. The CDR3 DNA follows: TGCAGCGTTTCGACAGGGAATGGCTACACCTTC. Translation: CSVSTGNGYTF.

This rearrangement joins TRBV6-6 to TRBJ1-2; no reliable D call. Germline loops: CDR1 MNHNY, CDR2 SVGAGI (reference sequence). V gave up 6 bases and J gave up 5 bases, with 10 bases separating them. The CDR3 has 12 amino acids. The CDR3 spells CASSPGEYGYTF. The CDR3 DNA reads TGTGCCAGCAGCCCCGGGGAGTATGGCTACACCTTC.

The chain recombines TRBV25-1 with TRBJ1-1; TRBD1 is a possible D gene (5 bases). The CDR3 extends over 12 amino acids. Germline lookup yields CDR1 MGHDK and CDR2 SYGVNS. Trimming shortened V by 7 bases and J by 10 bases, and 16 bases separated the two germline ends. The DNA for the CDR3 is TGTGCCAGCAATCAATGGGGAGGGGCAGCTTTCTTT. This sequence encodes CASNQWGGAAFF.

The chain recombines TRBV27 with TRBJ2-5, with 7 bases aligning to TRBD2. The CDR3 consists of 18 residues. V dropped 0 bases and J dropped 5; count of bases not matched to a gene: 15. Germline V lookup: CDR1 MNHEY, CDR2 SMNVEV (reference sequence). The CDR3 is CASSLSGSGFKRWETQYF. The CDR3 coding sequence is TGTGCCAGCAGTTTATCGGGTAGCGGGTTTAAACGGTGGGAGACCCAGTACTTC.

V gene TRBV20-1 combines with J gene TRBJ2-5, with TRBD2 matching over 7 bases. The V gene's germline CDR1 is DFQATT and CDR2 SNEGSKA (reference sequence). The CDR3 consists of 11 residues. V shed 3 bases, J shed 5 bases, and the junction held 0 bases outside the gene matches. This chain's CDR3 is CSARGGETQYF. CDR3 bases: TGCAGTGCTAGGGGGGGGGAGACCCAGTACTTC.

This chain joins TRBV4-1 and TRBJ2-2, with 8 nucleotides matching TRBD2. The CDR3 extends over 17 amino acids. Germline-derived CDR1 and CDR2 are MGHRA and YSYEKL. The junction had 14 bases not matched to a gene; V was cut back by 5 bases and J by 6 bases. CDR3 coding DNA: TGCGCCAGCAGCTCAATAACTAGAGCGGGAGACCCCGGGGAGCTGTTTTTT. It specifies CASSSITRAGDPGELFF.

The genes are TRBV4-1 and TRBJ2-2; D remains unclear. Germline CDR1 is MGHRA and CDR2 is YSYEKL. The CDR3 totals 14 residues. Between the trimmed V and J ends, which lost 1 base and 6 bases, there was a span of 9 bases. CDR3 DNA: TGCGCCAGCAGCCAAGGGAGCCCGGCCGGGGAGCTGTTTTTT. It yields the protein CASSQGSPAGELFF.

The chain combines TRBV27 with TRBJ1-5, with D perhaps matching TRBD1 (5 bases). Trimming removed 5 bases at V and 5 bases at J, with 13 bases between. Germline V gene data show CDR1 as MNHEY and CDR2 as SMNVEV (reference sequence). The CDR3 has 14 residues. The CDR3 DNA is TGTGCCAGCAGTCCTGCAGGGCAGGATCAGCCCCAGCATTTT. Its protein product is CASSPAGQDQPQHF.

The chain carries TRBV4-2 and TRBJ2-2, with D hard to call. V lost 1 base to trimming and J lost 3 bases, with 12 bases between them. Germline assignment: CDR1 LGHNA and CDR2 YNFKEQ. The length of the CDR3 is 16 residues. CDR3 in DNA: TGTGCCAGCAGCCAAGTTAGGAGCACCGACACCGGGGAGCTGTTTTTT. This codes for CASSQVRSTDTGELFF.

V and J are TRBV6-5 and TRBJ1-2; 11 bases fit TRBD1. Germline V CDR1 and CDR2: MNHEY, SVGAGI. J lost 7 bases, V lost 5 bases, and 6 bases had no gene match. The CDR3 runs 14 residues. The CDR3 protein is CASSPGQGEGGYTF. The CDR3 DNA follows: TGTGCCAGCAGTCCGGGACAGGGGGAGGGTGGCTACACCTTC.